This entry lists 23 T cell receptor beta chains sequenced from one sample in a study of OX40 agonist ivuxolimab in advanced cancers. Assay: immunoSEQ multiplex PCR; the TCRdb copy retains only in-frame clones and omits some. The data show about 56,000 clones, with approximately 86% seen just once and under 4% held by the top ten. Sequences were derived from CD4+ or CD8+ T cells sorted from blood, sampled in a trial of the OX40 agonist ivuxolimab. The receptors were gathered from an adult with an advanced solid tumor such as melanoma, head and neck, liver or kidney cancer.

This chain uses TRBV30 with TRBJ1-5; 7 positions match TRBD1. V trimming: 4 bases; J trimming: 7 bases; junction bases outside the gene matches: 7. The CDR3 is 13 amino acids. Germline values: CDR1 GTSNPN, CDR2 SVGIG (reference sequence). The DNA for the CDR3 is TGTGCCTGGAACGAACGGACAGGCCAGCCCCAGCATTTT. Translated, it gives CAWNERTGQPQHF.

The chain couples TRBV6-5 to TRBJ2-7; D is possibly TRBD1 (5 bases). Trimming left V 7 bases short and J 7 bases short, with 23 bases between. The CDR3 totals 15 residues. From germline, CDR1 is MNHEY and CDR2 SVGAGI. In DNA, the CDR3 is TGTGCCAGCAACCAAGGGCGGCCAGGGCTAGGAGAGCAGTACTTC. It is translated as CASNQGRPGLGEQYF.

This chain uses TRBV10-1 with TRBJ1-6; 7 bases align to TRBD1. Trimming removed 0 bases from V and 10 bases from J; junction bases left unmatched: 6. The germline gives CDR1 WNHNN, CDR2 SYGVQD (reference sequence). This CDR3 comprises 15 residues. The CDR3 loop is CASSESKGANSPLHF. CDR3 nucleotides: TGCGCCAGCAGTGAGTCGAAGGGGGCTAACTCACCCCTCCACTTT.

This clone was recorded only once. J is TRBJ1-5 and V is TRBV30, with TRBD1 matching over 9 bases. The V gene's germline CDR1 is GTSNPN and CDR2 SVGIG (reference sequence). J gave up 4 bases and V 5 bases, and 3 bases lay outside the gene matches. The CDR3 runs to 13 residues. The CDR3 nucleotides read TGTGCCTGGTCGACAGGGGGGAATCAGCCCCAGCATTTT. It specifies CAWSTGGNQPQHF. The whole variable domain, filled in from reference TRBV30 and TRBJ1-5, reads SQTIHQWPATLVQPVGSPLSLECTVEGTSNPNLYWYRQAAGRGLQLLFYSVGIGQISSEVPQNLSASRPQDRQFILSSKKLLLSDSGFYLCAWSTGGNQPQHFGDGTRLSIL.

The rearrangement links TRBV11-2 to TRBJ2-5; D is unclear. The CDR3 contains 12 residues. V was cut by 1 base and J by 6 bases, with 6 bases left in between. The germline gives CDR1 SGHAT, CDR2 FQNNGV. This chain's CDR3 is CASSLAMQTQYF. In DNA, the CDR3 is TGTGCCAGCAGCTTAGCGATGCAGACCCAGTACTTC.

V is TRBV7-9 and J is TRBJ2-6; D possibly corresponds to TRBD1 (5 bases). This CDR3 spans 18 amino acids. Germline CDR1 SEHNR, CDR2 FQNEAQ (reference sequence). Trimming cost V 5 bases and J 4 bases, with 21 bases left between them. Written as DNA, the CDR3 is TGTGCCAGCAGCCCCGTGGGGCGGCGTAATTTAGGGGCCAACGTCCTGACTTTC. Protein: CASSPVGRRNLGANVLTF. The full variable domain, its missing parts supplied by reference TRBV7-9 and TRBJ2-6, is DTGVSQNPRHKITKRGQNVTFRCDPISEHNRLYWYRQTLGQGPEFLTYFQNEAQLEKSRLLSDRFSAERPKGSFSTLEIQRTEQGDSAMYLCASSPVGRRNLGANVLTFGAGSRLTVL.

There are a few counts of this clone. The rearrangement links TRBV2 to TRBJ2-7; D call uncertain. V lost 2 bases and J 3 bases, leaving 11 bases between the germline ends. Germline V gives CDR1 SNHLY, CDR2 FYNNEI. This CDR3 contains 14 residues. CDR3 protein: CASSEKGLGYEQYF. CDR3 bases: TGTGCCAGCAGTGAAAAGGGTCTGGGCTACGAGCAGTACTTC.

This clone was picked up one time. The chain couples TRBV9 to TRBJ2-1, with 10 nucleotides matching TRBD2. This CDR3 region has 18 residues. The V gene's germline CDR1 is SGDLS and CDR2 YYNGEE. The V segment lost 0 bases and the J segment 8 bases; nucleotides outside the gene matches: 14. Here the CDR3 reads CASSVGPKEREGRDEQFF. For the CDR3, the DNA is TGTGCCAGCAGCGTAGGCCCAAAGGAGCGGGAGGGCAGGGATGAGCAGTTCTTC.

Turning to this clone: A read error may produce the germline difference seen at one junction end. This sequence joins TRBV6-1 and TRBJ1-1; TRBD1 aligns across 11 bases. Germline CDR1 and CDR2: MNHNS and SASEGT. This CDR3 is 15 amino acids long. CDR3 sequence (DNA): TGTGCCAGCAGAGAAGTAACGGACAGGGGGCCTGAAGCTTTCTTT. The encoded protein is CASREVTDRGPEAFF.

The V gene is TRBV6-5, the J gene TRBJ1-1, with D uncertain. Germline V gene data show CDR1 as MNHEY and CDR2 as SVGAGI. Trimming left V 0 bases short and J 1 base short, with 9 bases between. The CDR3 has 15 residues. CDR3 sequence (DNA): TGTGCCAGCAGTTACTCTACTCAGCAGAACACTGAAGCTTTCTTT. It translates to CASSYSTQQNTEAFF.

This sequence joins TRBV7-3 and TRBJ2-7; 8 nucleotides match TRBD1. The V and J ends lost 3 bases and 5 bases, in that order; junction bases with no gene match: 15. The CDR3 totals 17 residues. Germline assignment: CDR1 SGHTA and CDR2 FQGTGA. CDR3 sequence: CASSLTNGQGIRNEQYF. The CDR3 bases are TGTGCCAGCAGCTTGACCAATGGACAGGGAATTAGGAACGAGCAGTACTTC.

The CDR3: CASSQVRTGVSGNTIYF. DNA of the CDR3: TGCGCCAGCAGCCAAGTGCGGACAGGGGTCTCTGGAAACACCATATATTTT. The rearrangement joins TRBV4-3 to TRBJ1-3; 9 bases are shared with TRBD1. The CDR3 totals 17 residues. Germline lookup yields CDR1 LGHNA and CDR2 YSLEER. Trimming at V came to 1 base and at J to 0 bases, leaving 4 bases not matched to a gene.

The rearrangement joins TRBV28 to TRBJ1-5, with unresolved D. The CDR3 length is 16 residues. Trimming left V 5 bases short and J 3 bases short, with 17 bases between. Germline V gene lookup returns CDR1 MDHEN and CDR2 SYDVKM. As DNA, the CDR3 is TGTGCCAGCAGTCTTTCAGGATTCCTAGTCAATCAGCCCCAGCATTTT. Residues: CASSLSGFLVNQPQHF.

This chain uses TRBV6-6 with TRBJ1-5; D is undetermined. The CDR3 spans 13 residues. Germline V CDR1 and CDR2: MNHNY, SVGAGI (reference sequence). Trimming took off 6 bases at V and 7 bases at J, with 13 bases between the two ends. The CDR3 here is CASSRSRGQPQHF. In DNA, the CDR3 is TGTGCCAGCAGCCGCTCCAGAGGCCAGCCCCAGCATTTT.

About this clone: One end of the junction does not line up with germline, which may come from a read error. CDR3 DNA sequence: TGCGCCAGCAGCCAAGAGCCTTACAATGAGCAGTTCTTC. Amino acids: CASSQEPYNEQFF. J is TRBJ2-1 and V is TRBV7-2, with D unclear. Germline CDR1 SGHTA, CDR2 FQGNSA. This CDR3 contains 13 residues.

The rearrangement uses TRBV5-1 and TRBJ2-3; 14 bases are a match to TRBD2. Germline CDR1 SGHRS, CDR2 YFSETQ. V shed 4 bases, J shed 4 bases, and the junction held 14 bases outside the gene matches. CDR3 length equals 19 residues. CDR3 nucleotide sequence: TGCGCCAGCAGCCCACACAGACGACTAGCGGGGGGGCCCGCAGATACGCAGTATTTT. This gives the protein CASSPHRRLAGGPADTQYF.

The sample holds a few counts of this clone. The CDR3 here is CASSPARVPNEQFF. The CDR3 region has the DNA TGTGCCAGCAGCCCCGCCAGAGTCCCTAATGAGCAGTTCTTC. V gene TRBV6-1 combines with J gene TRBJ2-1; D is undetermined. The CDR3 sequence is 14 residues long. V shed 6 bases and J shed 7 bases, with 16 bases lying between them. Per the germline V gene, CDR1 is MNHNS and CDR2 is SASEGT.

The chain employs TRBV20-1 and TRBJ2-7; D remains ambiguous. The CDR3 sequence is 11 residues long. Germline values: CDR1 DFQATT, CDR2 SNEGSKA (reference sequence). V was pared by 6 bases and J by 3 bases, with 9 bases between. The CDR3 bases are TGCAGTGCCCTGACCCGCTACGAGCAGTACTTC. Translating it yields CSALTRYEQYF.

V and J are TRBV5-6 and TRBJ2-1, with D perhaps given as TRBD1 or TRBD2 (6 bases each). Germline loops: CDR1 SGHDT, CDR2 YYEEEE. This CDR3 is built from 15 residues. The V gene lost 4 bases and the J gene lost 9 bases, with 20 bases spanning the gap. The CDR3 is CASSRDLGQMGEQFF. The CDR3 DNA is TGTGCCAGCAGCCGGGACTTGGGACAAATGGGTGAGCAGTTCTTC.

The V gene is TRBV6-5, the J gene TRBJ1-2; D is possibly TRBD1 (6 bases). Trimming shortened V by 5 bases and J by 4 bases, and 14 bases separated the two germline ends. The V gene's germline CDR1 is MNHEY and CDR2 SVGAGI. CDR3 length: 14 amino acids. CDR3 DNA sequence: TGTGCCAGCAGTGAGGGAGACAGGCTCTATGGCTACACCTTC. It specifies CASSEGDRLYGYTF.

This clone was detected a few times. Different DNA sequences within this sample yield the same CDR3. The rearrangement joins TRBV20-1 to TRBJ2-7, with D hard to call. The V end was cut by 0 bases, the J end by 0 bases, with 0 bases between. The germline CDR1 and CDR2 sequences are DFQATT and SNEGSKA (reference sequence). The CDR3 totals 11 residues. The CDR3 region is CSARDSYEQYF. The DNA for the CDR3 is TGCAGTGCTAGAGACTCCTACGAGCAGTACTTC.

This sequence joins TRBV7-9 and TRBJ2-5, with 8 bases identical to TRBD1. The J segment lost 3 bases and the V segment lost 1 base, leaving 13 bases of the junction unmatched. Germline CDR1 SEHNR, CDR2 FQNEAQ (reference sequence). This CDR3 has 18 amino acids. CDR3 region: CASSLVDRATGEKETQYF. The CDR3 DNA reads as TGTGCCAGCAGCTTAGTGGATAGGGCGACAGGGGAAAAAGAGACCCAGTACTTC.

This sequence joins TRBV6-5 and TRBJ2-1; the D gene could be TRBD1 or TRBD2 (6 bases each). Germline CDR1 MNHEY, CDR2 SVGAGI. Trimming cost V 2 bases and J 0 bases, with 11 bases left between them. This CDR3 has 16 amino acids. DNA for the CDR3: TGTGCCAGCAGTTACGAGGGGGGCAGCTCCTACAATGAGCAGTTCTTC. This gives the protein CASSYEGGSSYNEQFF.